The entry below describes one T cell receptor beta chain. What it binds is unknown. The source of the sample is a study of shared clonotypes between healthy human individuals. The study, taken as a whole, reports: Only blood underwent sampling, and tissue repertoires likely differ.

Here immunoSEQ multiplex PCR was the method, and the copy in TCRdb shows in-frame clones only, minus some. Of fewer than 1.8 million clones listed, around 98.5% are singletons. Per the germline V gene, CDR1 is SGHRS and CDR2 is YFSETQ. The trim removed 6 bases at V and 2 bases at J, leaving 6 bases unmatched. The CDR3 sequence is 14 residues long. This TCR was recovered from a man aged 30-40 years in good health. This sequence joins TRBV5-1 and TRBJ2-3; 7 bases are shared with TRBD2. The source material was naive CD4+ T cells sorted from blood. The subset is: CD45RA+ positively selected. CDR3 nucleotide sequence: TGCGCCAGCATGTCTAGCGGTATCACAGATACGCAGTATTTT. Its translation is CASMSSGITDTQYF.